The 5 T cell receptor beta chains presented below share a single source sample, sequenced in a study of cytomegalovirus exposure and HLA in healthy donors. Primers included in the PCR were 60 Vbeta and 13 Jbeta primers. Using immunoSEQ multiplex PCR, the repertoire was profiled, and TCRdb retains in-frame clones only, with some absent. The sample holds approximately 190,000 clones, around 83% seen once. Sequences were obtained from PBMCs. Every receptor here comes from a man aged 40-55 years in good health and CMV-seropositive.

The rearrangement links TRBV15 to TRBJ1-4; the match to TRBD1 covers 9 bases. The germline gives CDR1 LNHNV, CDR2 YYDKDF (reference sequence). The CDR3 is 15 residues long. Unmatched junction bases numbered 6, after V lost 2 bases and J lost 8 bases. The DNA of the CDR3 is TGTGCCACCAGCAGACCGGGACAGGGACGAGAAAAACTGTTTTTT. Protein sequence: CATSRPGQGREKLFF.

The V and J genes are TRBV5-6 and TRBJ1-5; D might be TRBD1 (5 bases). There are 15 residues in the CDR3. Germline-derived CDR1 and CDR2 are SGHDT and YYEEEE. The V and J ends lost 1 base and 0 bases respectively, with 8 bases between them. Here the CDR3 reads CASSLTGYSNQPQHF. CDR3 DNA: TGTGCCAGCAGCTTGACAGGTTATAGCAATCAGCCCCAGCATTTT.

The J gene is TRBJ2-7, the V gene TRBV5-1; 8 positions agree with TRBD1. CDR3 length equals 16 residues. V was clipped by 0 bases and J by 4 bases; unmatched bases: 9. Per germline, CDR1 SGHRS and CDR2 YFSETQ. CDR3 DNA sequence: TGCGCCAGCAGCTTGGCTCCGGGGACAGGAATTTACGAGCAGTACTTC. Translated, it gives CASSLAPGTGIYEQYF.

The chain links TRBV28 to TRBJ2-4; a possible D gene is TRBD2 (6 bases). The V gene lost 2 bases and the J gene lost 7 bases, with 12 bases spanning the gap. The CDR3 length is 14 residues. CDR1 is MDHEN and CDR2 is SYDVKM in the germline V gene. Written as DNA, the CDR3 is TGTGCCAGCAGTTTAATAACGGGGGTGAACATTCAGTACTTC. Encoded protein: CASSLITGVNIQYF.

The CDR3 DNA reads as TGCGCCAGCAGCTTGGCCTCCGAGGGAGATACGCAGTATTTT. Its translation: CASSLASEGDTQYF. J is TRBJ2-3 and V is TRBV5-1, with a tentative D call TRBD2 (5 bases). Trimming left V 0 bases short and J 5 bases short, with 10 bases between. Germline V CDR1 and CDR2: SGHRS, YFSETQ. This CDR3 contains 14 residues.